The 9 T cell receptor beta chains listed next were all sequenced from one sample in a study of T cells in tuberculosis. Some clones are missing from TCRdb's copy, which holds only in-frame ones; the method was immunoSEQ multiplex PCR. The sample has tens of thousands of clones; roughly 84% are singletons. Time point in this sample: new active TB diagnosis, blood taken before or within 7 days of starting treatment. Sequencing used PBMCs, obtained at tuberculosis diagnosis. These receptor sequences come from an adult with tuberculosis.

This rearrangement joins TRBV5-1 to TRBJ2-3; weak D call: TRBD2 (6 bases). Germline V gives CDR1 SGHRS, CDR2 YFSETQ. This CDR3 contains 15 residues. The V end was cut by 0 bases, the J end by 1 base, with 9 bases between. The chain's CDR3 is CASSLGRGRTDTQYF. CDR3 nucleotides: TGCGCCAGCAGCTTGGGGCGGGGTCGCACAGATACGCAGTATTTT.

V and J are TRBV6-5 and TRBJ2-5; 12 bases agree with TRBD2. The CDR3 covers 15 residues. The germline V gene has CDR1 MNHEY and CDR2 SVGAGI. V shed 8 bases and J 5 bases; nucleotides not matched to a gene: 9. CDR3 region: CASGQTSGSRETQYF. DNA for the CDR3: TGTGCCAGCGGCCAGACTAGCGGGAGTCGGGAGACCCAGTACTTC.

The chain couples TRBV15 to TRBJ1-1; 9 bases map to TRBD1. The ends lost 3 bases at V and 0 bases at J; junction bases unmatched: 2. CDR1 is LNHNV and CDR2 is YYDKDF in the germline V gene (reference sequence). The CDR3 is 15 amino acids. The CDR3 protein is CATSRGTGMNTEAFF. The CDR3 nucleotides are TGTGCCACCAGCAGGGGGACAGGGATGAACACTGAAGCTTTCTTT. Based on the CDR3 plus reference TRBV15 and TRBJ1-1, the full variable domain is DAMVIQNPRYQVTQFGKPVTLSCSQTLNHNVMYWYQQKSSQAPKLLFHYYDKDFNNEADTPDNFQSRRPNTSFCFLDIRSPGLGDTAMYLCATSRGTGMNTEAFFGQGTRLTVV.

V and J are TRBV30 and TRBJ2-3; D possibly corresponds to TRBD2 (5 bases). Germline assignment: CDR1 GTSNPN and CDR2 SVGIG (reference sequence). Trimming left V 3 bases short and J 0 bases short, with 13 bases between. CDR3 length: 15 residues. CDR3 loop: CAWRWPGDSTDTQYF. The DNA of the CDR3 is TGTGCCTGGAGGTGGCCCGGGGATAGCACAGATACGCAGTATTTT.

This chain uses TRBV11-2 with TRBJ1-4; D is possibly TRBD1 (5 bases). The CDR3 totals 15 residues. CDR1 and CDR2 from the germline V gene are SGHAT and FQNNGV. The V gene lost 2 bases and the J gene lost 6 bases, with 13 bases spanning the gap. CDR3 loop: CASSLLWGADEKLFF. CDR3 nucleotides: TGTGCCAGCAGCTTACTGTGGGGCGCGGATGAAAAACTGTTTTTT.

V and J are TRBV5-1 and TRBJ1-4; 7 bases are shared with TRBD1. The CDR3 contains 14 residues. The germline V gene encodes CDR1 SGHRS and CDR2 YFSETQ. Trimming at V came to 7 bases and at J to 5 bases, leaving 8 bases not matched to a gene. The CDR3, as DNA: TGCGCCAGCCGAAGACAGGGATCGAATGAAAAACTGTTTTTT. Its translation is CASRRQGSNEKLFF.

The chain recombines TRBV5-6 with TRBJ2-5; TRBD2 might be the D (5 bases). The CDR3 spans 12 residues. The germline gives CDR1 SGHDT, CDR2 YYEEEE. The V gene lost 5 bases and the J gene lost 7 bases, with 12 bases spanning the gap. The CDR3 DNA follows: TGTGCCAGCAGAGCGGACCTTGGGACCCAGTACTTC. Its protein is CASRADLGTQYF.

This clone was counted a single time. V is TRBV6-1 and J is TRBJ1-1; D might be TRBD1 (6 bases). Trimming took off 6 bases at V and 1 base at J, with 12 bases between the two ends. This CDR3 comprises 14 residues. CDR1 and CDR2 (germline): MNHNS, SASEGT. CDR3 sequence: CASRARTENTEAFF. In DNA form, the CDR3 reads TGTGCCAGCAGAGCACGGACAGAGAACACTGAAGCTTTCTTT.

This clone was detected once. The gene calls are TRBV9 and TRBJ2-3, with D hard to call. CDR1 and CDR2 from the germline V gene are SGDLS and YYNGEE. With 4 bases removed from V and 5 bases from J, the gap between germline ends came to 5 bases. The CDR3 runs 11 residues. The CDR3 DNA follows: TGTGCCAGCAGCTTTATAGATACGCAGTATTTT. Its translation: CASSFIDTQYF.